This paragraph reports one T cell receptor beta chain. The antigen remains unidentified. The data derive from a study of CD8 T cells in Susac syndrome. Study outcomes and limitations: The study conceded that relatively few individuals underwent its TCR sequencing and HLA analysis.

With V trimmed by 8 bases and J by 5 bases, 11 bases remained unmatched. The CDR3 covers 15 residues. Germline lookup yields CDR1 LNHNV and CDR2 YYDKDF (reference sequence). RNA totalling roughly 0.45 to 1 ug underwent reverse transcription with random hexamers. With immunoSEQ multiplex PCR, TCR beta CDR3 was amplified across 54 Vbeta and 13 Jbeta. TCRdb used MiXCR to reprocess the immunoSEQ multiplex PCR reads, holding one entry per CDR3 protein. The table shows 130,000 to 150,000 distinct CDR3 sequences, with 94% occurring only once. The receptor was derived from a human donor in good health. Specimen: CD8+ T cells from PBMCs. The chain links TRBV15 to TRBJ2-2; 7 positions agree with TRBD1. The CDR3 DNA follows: TGTGCCACCGATACAGGGGTAGAGGGGACCGGGGAGCTGTTTTTT. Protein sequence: CATDTGVEGTGELFF.